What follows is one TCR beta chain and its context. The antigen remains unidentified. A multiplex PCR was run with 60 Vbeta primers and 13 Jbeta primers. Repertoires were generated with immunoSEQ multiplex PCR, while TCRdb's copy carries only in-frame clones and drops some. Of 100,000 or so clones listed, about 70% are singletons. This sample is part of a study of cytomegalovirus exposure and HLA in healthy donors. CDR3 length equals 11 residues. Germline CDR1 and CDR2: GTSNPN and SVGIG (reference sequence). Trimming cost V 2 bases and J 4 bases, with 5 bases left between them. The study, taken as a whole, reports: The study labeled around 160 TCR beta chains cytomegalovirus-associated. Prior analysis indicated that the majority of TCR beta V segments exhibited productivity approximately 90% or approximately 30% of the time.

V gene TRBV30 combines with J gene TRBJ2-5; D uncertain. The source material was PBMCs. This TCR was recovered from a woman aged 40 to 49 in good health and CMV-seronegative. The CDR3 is CAWSSGETQYF. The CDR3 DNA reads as TGTGCCTGGAGTTCGGGAGAGACCCAGTACTTC.